These T cell receptor beta chains were read from a single sample in a study of control samples from healthy donors and cancer patients. The repertoire was sequenced with immunoSEQ multiplex PCR; TCRdb's copy has only in-frame clones and lacks some. The sample carries roughly 23,000 clones, approximately 83% recorded once. Sequencing input: PBMCs. Receptors were obtained from a man in his fifties or sixties with head and neck cancer. Both conserved end residues are part of each CDR3. The D gene is left open where the match is weak. A row's size may be missing; if present it is once, few, many or a size class.

J gene: TRBJ2-2
D gene: -
clone size: -
V gene: TRBV21-1
CDR3 protein: CASSNGVRDTLGGELFF
CDR3 DNA: TGTGCCAGCAGCAACGGAGTCCGGGACACCCTGGGGGGGGAGCTGTTTTTT

J gene: TRBJ2-5
D gene: TRBD2
clone size: few
V gene: TRBV2
CDR3 protein: CASSGLAGAEETQYF
CDR3 DNA: TGTGCCAGCAGTGGACTAGCGGGGGCCGAAGAGACCCAGTACTTC

J gene: TRBJ1-5
D gene: TRBD1
clone size: -
V gene: TRBV10-3
CDR3 protein: CAISSGQGNQPQHF
CDR3 DNA: TGTGCCATCAGTTCTGGACAGGGCAATCAGCCCCAGCATTTT

J gene: TRBJ2-3
D gene: -
clone size: -
V gene: TRBV25-1
CDR3 protein: CASSDTHKFTDTQYF
CDR3 DNA: TGTGCCAGCAGTGATACCCACAAGTTCACAGATACGCAGTATTTT

J gene: TRBJ2-7
D gene: TRBD2
clone size: -
V gene: TRBV11-2
CDR3 protein: CASRSYSGNPYEQYF
CDR3 DNA: TGTGCCAGCAGATCCTATAGCGGGAACCCCTACGAGCAGTACTTC

J gene: TRBJ1-3
D gene: -
clone size: -
V gene: TRBV4-1
CDR3 protein: CASSRPGPSSGNTIYF
CDR3 DNA: TGCGCCAGCAGCCGACCCGGGCCTTCCTCTGGAAACACCATATATTTT

J gene: TRBJ2-7
D gene: -
clone size: -
V gene: TRBV3-1/TRBV3-2
CDR3 protein: CASSQDGRGKQYF
CDR3 DNA: TGTGCCAGCAGCCAAGATGGAAGGGGAAAGCAGTACTTC

J gene: TRBJ2-5
D gene: -
clone size: -
V gene: TRBV7-2
CDR3 protein: CASSPLDSPETQYF
CDR3 DNA: TGTGCCAGCAGCCCCCTCGACTCCCCAGAGACCCAGTACTTC

J gene: TRBJ2-2
D gene: TRBD1
clone size: -
V gene: TRBV5-1
CDR3 protein: CASSLGQVNTGELFF
CDR3 DNA: TGCGCCAGCAGCCTGGGACAGGTGAACACCGGGGAGCTGTTTTTT

J gene: TRBJ1-4
D gene: -
clone size: -
V gene: TRBV28
CDR3 protein: CASNPFWGSENEKLFF
CDR3 DNA: TGTGCCAGCAACCCTTTTTGGGGGAGCGAGAATGAAAAACTGTTTTTT

J gene: TRBJ1-2
D gene: TRBD1
clone size: few
V gene: TRBV19
CDR3 protein: CASSMTGSGAGGYTF
CDR3 DNA: TGTGCCAGTAGTATGACAGGGTCAGGAGCAGGTGGCTACACCTTC

J gene: TRBJ1-5
D gene: -
clone size: -
V gene: TRBV7-7
CDR3 protein: CASSLGGESNQPQHF
CDR3 DNA: TGTGCTAGCAGCTTAGGAGGGGAGAGCAATCAGCCCCAGCATTTT

J gene: TRBJ1-1
D gene: TRBD1
clone size: once
V gene: TRBV11-3
CDR3 protein: CASSRDSLTLLAFF
CDR3 DNA: TGTGCCAGCAGCCGGGACAGCCTAACCCTTTTGGCTTTCTTT

J gene: TRBJ2-1
D gene: -
clone size: -
V gene: TRBV19
CDR3 protein: CASSLRTGGGGNEQFF
CDR3 DNA: TGTGCCAGTAGTCTAAGAACAGGGGGAGGGGGCAATGAGCAGTTCTTC

J gene: TRBJ1-4
D gene: -
clone size: few
V gene: TRBV3-1/TRBV3-2
CDR3 protein: CASSQDRETQPEKLFF
CDR3 DNA: TGTGCCAGCAGCCAAGATAGGGAGACACAACCTGAAAAACTGTTTTTT

J gene: TRBJ2-1
D gene: -
clone size: -
V gene: TRBV6-5
CDR3 protein: CASRARGYSEQFF
CDR3 DNA: TGTGCCAGCAGAGCCAGGGGCTACTCTGAGCAGTTCTTC

J gene: TRBJ2-7
D gene: -
clone size: -
V gene: TRBV11-3
CDR3 protein: CASSSGASTYEQYF
CDR3 DNA: TGTGCCAGCAGCTCGGGAGCTTCCACCTACGAGCAGTACTTC

J gene: TRBJ1-6
D gene: -
clone size: -
V gene: TRBV2
CDR3 protein: CASSPLDGYNSPLHF
CDR3 DNA: TGTGCCAGCAGTCCCCTGGACGGGTATAATTCACCCCTCCACTTT

J gene: TRBJ1-5
D gene: -
clone size: -
V gene: TRBV28
CDR3 protein: CASSWLAGDYQPQHF
CDR3 DNA: TGTGCCAGCAGCTGGTTGGCCGGGGATTATCAGCCCCAGCATTTT

J gene: TRBJ2-1
D gene: TRBD1
clone size: -
V gene: TRBV11-2
CDR3 protein: CASRDETGGAWNEQFF
CDR3 DNA: TGTGCCAGCAGAGATGAAACAGGGGGCGCATGGAATGAGCAGTTCTTC

J gene: TRBJ2-2
D gene: TRBD1
clone size: few
V gene: TRBV10-3
CDR3 protein: CAISESRGLANTGELFF
CDR3 DNA: TGTGCCATCAGTGAGTCGAGGGGGCTGGCGAACACCGGGGAGCTGTTTTTT

J gene: TRBJ1-5
D gene: -
clone size: -
V gene: TRBV11-2
CDR3 protein: CASSLDRGGNQPQHF
CDR3 DNA: TGTGCCAGCAGCTTAGATAGGGGCGGCAATCAGCCCCAGCATTTT

J gene: TRBJ1-5
D gene: TRBD1
clone size: -
V gene: TRBV18
CDR3 protein: CASSPQGANQPQHF
CDR3 DNA: TGTGCCAGCTCACCACAGGGGGCCAATCAGCCCCAGCATTTT

J gene: TRBJ1-1
D gene: -
clone size: few
V gene: TRBV28
CDR3 protein: CASSPQATRAEAFF
CDR3 DNA: TGTGCCAGCAGTCCCCAGGCGACAAGGGCTGAAGCTTTCTTT

J gene: TRBJ2-5
D gene: TRBD1
clone size: -
V gene: TRBV3-1/TRBV3-2
CDR3 protein: CASSQGTGQRETQYF
CDR3 DNA: TGTGCCAGCAGCCAAGGGACAGGGCAGAGGGAGACCCAGTACTTC

J gene: TRBJ2-3
D gene: TRBD2
clone size: -
V gene: TRBV30
CDR3 protein: CAWSVRLATDTQYF
CDR3 DNA: TGTGCCTGGAGTGTACGACTAGCCACAGATACGCAGTATTTT

J gene: TRBJ1-2
D gene: -
clone size: -
V gene: TRBV30
CDR3 protein: CAWSVHGQTNYGYTF
CDR3 DNA: TGTGCCTGGAGTGTACATGGACAAACTAACTATGGCTACACCTTC

J gene: TRBJ1-5
D gene: -
clone size: -
V gene: TRBV19
CDR3 protein: CASSIKGTNQPQHF
CDR3 DNA: TGTGCCAGTAGTATAAAGGGGACCAATCAGCCCCAGCATTTT

J gene: TRBJ2-1
D gene: -
clone size: -
V gene: TRBV28
CDR3 protein: CASSLLRTDNEQFF
CDR3 DNA: TGTGCCAGCAGTTTATTGCGGACGGACAATGAGCAGTTCTTC

J gene: TRBJ1-1
D gene: TRBD1
clone size: -
V gene: TRBV5-1
CDR3 protein: CASSLAGQANTEAFF
CDR3 DNA: TGCGCCAGCAGCTTGGCTGGACAGGCGAACACTGAAGCTTTCTTT

J gene: TRBJ1-2
D gene: -
clone size: once
V gene: TRBV2
CDR3 protein: CASSDPDTRYYGYTF
CDR3 DNA: TGTGCCAGCAGCGACCCGGACACACGATACTATGGCTACACCTTC

J gene: TRBJ1-5
D gene: -
clone size: -
V gene: TRBV27
CDR3 protein: CASRLYSNQPQHF
CDR3 DNA: TGTGCCAGCAGACTATATAGCAATCAGCCCCAGCATTTT

J gene: TRBJ1-6
D gene: -
clone size: -
V gene: TRBV2
CDR3 protein: CASSVRRGSSYNSPLHF
CDR3 DNA: TGTGCCAGCAGTGTGCGTCGAGGGAGCTCCTATAATTCACCCCTCCACTTT

J gene: TRBJ1-6
D gene: -
clone size: -
V gene: TRBV11-3
CDR3 protein: CASSLVNSPLHF
CDR3 DNA: TGTGCCAGCAGCTTAGTTAATTCACCCCTCCACTTT

J gene: TRBJ1-1
D gene: TRBD1
clone size: once
V gene: TRBV7-9
CDR3 protein: CASSPGQGADTEAFF
CDR3 DNA: TGTGCCAGCAGCCCGGGACAGGGGGCGGACACTGAAGCTTTCTTT

J gene: TRBJ2-1
D gene: TRBD2
clone size: -
V gene: TRBV11-2
CDR3 protein: CASSLVGRAVDEQFF
CDR3 DNA: TGTGCCAGCAGCTTGGTAGGGAGGGCGGTGGATGAGCAGTTCTTC

J gene: TRBJ2-7
D gene: TRBD1
clone size: -
V gene: TRBV5-1
CDR3 protein: CASSLVPGTGVYEQYF
CDR3 DNA: TGCGCCAGCAGCTTGGTCCCCGGGACAGGCGTCTACGAGCAGTACTTC